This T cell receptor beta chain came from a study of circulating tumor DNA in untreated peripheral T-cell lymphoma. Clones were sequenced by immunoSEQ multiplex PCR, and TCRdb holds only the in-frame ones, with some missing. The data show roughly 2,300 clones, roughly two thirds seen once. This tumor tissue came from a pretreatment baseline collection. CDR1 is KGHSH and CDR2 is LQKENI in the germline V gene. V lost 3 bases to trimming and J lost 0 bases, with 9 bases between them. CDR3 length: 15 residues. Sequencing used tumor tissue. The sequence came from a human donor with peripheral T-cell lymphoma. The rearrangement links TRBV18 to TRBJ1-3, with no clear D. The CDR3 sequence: CASSPWDFSGNTIYF. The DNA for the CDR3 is TGTGCCAGCTCACCCTGGGATTTCTCTGGAAACACCATATATTTT.